These 22 T cell receptor beta chains came from one sample sequenced in a study of post-analysis software for immune sequencing data. Which antigens these TCRs recognize remains unknown. Sequencing libraries made from TCR beta cDNA carried unique molecular identifiers. One entry per CDR3 protein, called by TCRdb with MiXCR from the PCR reads. In the table there are 700,000 to 800,000 distinct CDR3 sequences, 30% of which are singletons. General study findings and limits: The study found TRBV5-6, TRBV5-1 and TRBV20-1 among five or six TRBV segments more frequent in patients than controls.

Sequencing was done on a sample of blood. These receptor sequences come from a girl aged 10 to 17 with multiple sclerosis.

The rearrangement joins TRBV9 to TRBJ2-7; D is unclear. The CDR3 runs 13 residues. Trimming shortened V by 4 bases and J by 5 bases, and 13 bases separated the two germline ends. The germline CDR1 and CDR2 sequences are SGDLS and YYNGEE. CDR3 amino acids: CASSSPWAHEQYF. The CDR3 nucleotides are TGTGCCAGCAGCTCCCCCTGGGCCCACGAGCAGTACTTC.

The chain recombines TRBV5-4 with TRBJ2-5; 11 bases match TRBD2. V was pared by 4 bases and J by 3 bases, with 8 bases of the junction left unmatched. Per germline, CDR1 SGHNT and CDR2 YYREEE (reference sequence). The CDR3 extends over 16 amino acids. The CDR3 loop is CASSLPPGLAEETQYF. Written as DNA, the CDR3 is TGTGCCAGCAGCCTCCCTCCGGGACTAGCGGAAGAGACCCAGTACTTC.

This clonotype was counted a few times. The chain is built from TRBV10-3 and TRBJ1-5; D gene unclear. This CDR3 has 17 amino acids. The germline CDR1 and CDR2 sequences are ENHRY and SYGVKD. Trimming pared 1 base from V and 1 base from J, leaving 14 bases between. The CDR3 loop reads CAISEYSPAGSNQPQHF. The CDR3 nucleotides are TGTGCCATCAGTGAGTACTCCCCCGCCGGGAGCAATCAGCCCCAGCATTTT.

Regarding this clonotype: A clone one base away is much larger, so this may be a read error. V and J are TRBV4-3 and TRBJ2-7; 10 bases are shared with TRBD2. The CDR3 covers 15 residues. Germline lookup yields CDR1 LGHNA and CDR2 YSLEER. The CDR3 region is CACSLGLADFYEQYF. The CDR3 nucleotides read TGCGCCTGCAGCCTAGGACTAGCGGATTTCTACGAGCAGTACTTC.

V usage is TRBV12-3 or TRBV12-4 and J usage is TRBJ2-3; weak D call: TRBD2 (5 bases). With 6 bases removed from V and 3 bases from J, the gap between germline ends came to 10 bases. CDR3 length: 13 amino acids. DNA of the CDR3: TGTGCCAGCAGCCCTAGCTGGACAGATACGCAGTATTTT. It is translated as CASSPSWTDTQYF.

Notes on this clonotype: A much larger clone lies a single base off, so this may be a read error. J is TRBJ2-3 and V is TRBV9, with TRBD2 matching 10 bases. Germline values: CDR1 SGDLS, CDR2 YYNGEE. Trimming removed 0 bases from V and 5 bases from J; junction bases left unmatched: 12. This CDR3 is built from 18 residues. DNA of the CDR3: TGTGCCAGCAGCGTAGCAGGGCGGACTAGCGGAACCAAAGATACGCAGTATTTT. This sequence encodes CASSVAGRTSGTKDTQYF. Full variable domain (remainder filled in from reference TRBV9 and TRBJ2-3): DSGVTQTPKHLITATGQRVTLRCSPRSGDLSVYWYQQSLDQGLQFLIQYYNGEERAKGNILERFSAQQFPDLHSELNLSSLELGDSALYFCASSVAGRTSGTKDTQYFGPGTRLTVL.

This chain uses TRBV15 with TRBJ1-5, with D hard to call. The length of the CDR3 is 15 residues. Germline V gives CDR1 LNHNV, CDR2 YYDKDF (reference sequence). V lost 1 base and J lost 5, with 12 bases in between. The chain's CDR3 is CATSRVVGIDQPQHF. The CDR3 nucleotides are TGTGCCACCAGCAGAGTCGTGGGGATAGATCAGCCCCAGCATTTT.

This clonotype was picked up a small number of times. V usage is TRBV5-5 and J usage is TRBJ2-5, with D tentatively TRBD2 (6 bases). V gave up 4 bases and J gave up 4 bases, with 14 bases separating them. Per the germline V gene, CDR1 is SGHKS and CDR2 is YYEKEE (reference sequence). The CDR3 runs 14 residues. The CDR3 sequence is CASSRVRGGETQYF. CDR3 sequence (DNA): TGTGCCAGCAGCCGGGTAAGGGGAGGAGAGACCCAGTACTTC.

On this clonotype itself: A junction end diverges from the germline sequence, so it may reflect a read error. The gene calls are TRBV5-1 and TRBJ2-3; D not certain. The CDR3 is made up of 16 amino acids. Germline V gene sequence: CDR1 SGHRS, CDR2 YFSETQ. The DNA for the CDR3 is TGCGCCAGCGGCTTGAATGGGGTATTCGTGACAGATACGCAGTATTTT. Amino acid sequence: CASGLNGVFVTDTQYF.

The table lists this clonotype with a count of one. V usage is TRBV9 and J usage is TRBJ2-5; D remains ambiguous. The V gene's germline CDR1 is SGDLS and CDR2 YYNGEE. CDR3 length: 14 residues. V was clipped by 2 bases and J by 2 bases, with 10 bases between them. CDR3 in DNA: TGTGCCAGCAGCGTTGGGCAGGATCAAGAGACCCAGTACTTC. Translation: CASSVGQDQETQYF.

This clonotype was found many times. The chain recombines TRBV7-6 with TRBJ2-3; D call uncertain. CDR3 size: 14 residues. The V end was cut by 3 bases, the J end by 0 bases, with 7 bases between. In germline, CDR1 is SGHVS, CDR2 FNYEAQ. In DNA form, the CDR3 reads TGTGCCAGCAGCTTGGGGTTTAGCACAGATACGCAGTATTTT. It is translated as CASSLGFSTDTQYF.

As regards this clonotype: The junction shows a germline mismatch at one end, possibly a read error. The CDR3 DNA sequence: TGCAGTGCTAGACGGGACGCCCTCACAGATACGCGGTATTTT. This gives the protein CSARRDALTDTRYF. The V gene is TRBV20-1, the J gene TRBJ2-3, with D perhaps assigned TRBD1 or TRBD2 (5 bases each). This CDR3 has 14 amino acids. CDR1 is DFQATT, CDR2 SNEGSKA, per germline (reference sequence).

This clonotype showed up just once. This rearrangement joins TRBV4-3 to TRBJ2-7; either TRBD1 or TRBD2 may supply D (5 bases each). Germline V gene data show CDR1 as LGHNA and CDR2 as YSLEER. The CDR3 covers 15 residues. V was clipped by 4 bases and J by 3 bases, with 16 bases between them. DNA of the CDR3: TGCGCCAGCAGCCCCGGCCCGGGACGGAGCTACGAGCAGTACTTC. Translated, it gives CASSPGPGRSYEQYF.

This clonotype was seen a few times. V gene TRBV6-5 combines with J gene TRBJ1-5; possible D gene TRBD1, 6 bases. The V gene's germline CDR1 is MNHEY and CDR2 SVGAGI. This CDR3 comprises 16 residues. V lost 4 bases and J lost 2, with 15 bases in between. CDR3 residues: CASSSTQGAGNQPQHF. In nucleotides, the CDR3 is TGTGCCAGCAGTTCCACACAGGGCGCCGGCAATCAGCCCCAGCATTTT.

Here the CDR3 reads CACGWVGANVLTF. Here the CDR3 DNA reads TGTGCCTGTGGATGGGTAGGGGCCAACGTCCTGACTTTC. The V call is TRBV6-5, the J call TRBJ2-6, with D uncertain. V was trimmed by 11 bases and J by 4 bases, leaving 12 bases between them. Germline V gives CDR1 MNHEY, CDR2 SVGAGI. The CDR3 length is 13 residues.

This chain links TRBV4-3 with TRBJ2-6, with D perhaps TRBD1 or TRBD2 (5 bases each). Trimming shortened V by 4 bases and J by 0 bases, and 10 bases separated the two germline ends. The CDR3 runs to 16 residues. The germline V gene encodes CDR1 LGHNA and CDR2 YSLEER. The CDR3 reads CASSRGAGSGANVLTF. The CDR3 nucleotides are TGCGCCAGCAGCCGAGGGGCGGGCTCTGGGGCCAACGTCCTGACTTTC.

This rearrangement joins TRBV29-1 to TRBJ1-4, with 7 bases aligning to TRBD1. V was clipped by 3 bases and J by 4 bases; unmatched bases: 11. The germline gives CDR1 SQVTM, CDR2 ANQGSEA. The CDR3 spans 16 residues. The CDR3 DNA reads TGCAGCGTTGAGATCCGGGAGGGGGCCTATAATGAAAAACTGTTTTTT. Encoded protein: CSVEIREGAYNEKLFF.

The rearrangement links TRBV10-3 to TRBJ2-5, with a tentative D call TRBD1 (6 bases). V was cut by 6 bases and J by 1 base, with 9 bases left in between. The CDR3 consists of 13 residues. CDR1 and CDR2 from the germline V gene are ENHRY and SYGVKD. The CDR3 here is CAIRDSFQETQYF. The CDR3 nucleotides are TGTGCCATCAGGGACAGCTTCCAAGAGACCCAGTACTTC.

The chain recombines TRBV7-8 with TRBJ2-3; D not resolved. This CDR3 comprises 13 residues. Per germline, CDR1 SGHVS and CDR2 FQNEAQ. V shed 2 bases and J shed 4 bases, with 7 bases lying between them. CDR3 loop: CASSLPIADTQYF. Here the CDR3 DNA reads TGTGCCAGCAGCTTACCGATCGCAGATACGCAGTATTTT.

The CDR3 DNA is TGTGCCAGCAGCTTAATGGGCGTCGATGAGCAGTTCTTC. Residues: CASSLMGVDEQFF. J is TRBJ2-1 and V is TRBV7-9; D gene unclear. There are 13 residues in the CDR3. The V end was cut by 2 bases, the J end by 8 bases, with 10 bases between. Germline-derived CDR1 and CDR2 are SEHNR and FQNEAQ (reference sequence). Using reference TRBV7-9 and TRBJ2-1 for the parts outside the CDR3, the full variable domain is DTGVSQNPRHKITKRGQNVTFRCDPISEHNRLYWYRQTLGQGPEFLTYFQNEAQLEKSRLLSDRFSAERPKGSFSTLEIQRTEQGDSAMYLCASSLMGVDEQFFGPGTRLTVL.

This chain connects TRBV20-1 to TRBJ2-7; 11 bases map to TRBD2. Germline V gene lookup returns CDR1 DFQATT and CDR2 SNEGSKA (reference sequence). The CDR3 sequence is 13 residues long. Trimming removed 0 bases from V and 12 bases from J; junction bases left unmatched: 7. The CDR3 spells CSARDLLAGGWYF. The CDR3 nucleotides are TGCAGTGCTAGAGATCTTCTAGCGGGAGGTTGGTACTTC.

The CDR3 nucleotides read TGTGCCAGCAGCCGAGCCGGGACTAGCGGATCCACTAGCACAGATACGCAGTATTTT. It is translated as CASSRAGTSGSTSTDTQYF. V is TRBV3-1 and J is TRBJ2-3; 11 bases are shared with TRBD2. The CDR3 totals 19 residues. Germline CDR1 and CDR2: LGHDT and YNNKEL (reference sequence). V lost 4 bases to trimming and J lost 0 bases; unmatched junction nucleotides: 12.